A single TCR beta chain is shown here with its context. The target antigen is unknown. This table comes from immunoSEQ multiplex PCR, and its TCRdb copy is limited to in-frame clones, with some not included. Here the sample spans thousands of clones, roughly three quarters being singletons. The CDR3 loop spans 14 amino acids. The germline CDR1 and CDR2 sequences are SQVTM and ANQGSEA. The V end lost 3 bases, the J end lost 4 bases, and 13 bases lay between the germline ends. This entry is derived from a study of tissue T cells after allogeneic stem cell transplantation. For the study at large: Graft-versus-host disease patients received grafts, four unmodified and three CD34-selected to deplete T cells.

Study-level results: Within patients, tissue anatomy strongly shaped TCR repertoire composition.

Gastrointestinal graft-versus-host disease was present in all patients, each treated with several therapy lines. Autopsy tissues included GI tract, liver, skin and lymphoid organs. The clonotype originates from a female patient between 18 and 55 years old with steroid-refractory graft-versus-host disease after an allogeneic stem cell transplant. Some T cells may arise from the graft donor. The chain employs TRBV29-1 and TRBJ1-3; D is undetermined. Sequenced here: duodenal tissue, sampled at autopsy. The CDR3 DNA follows: TGCAGCGTTGAGTCGGATTTCGCCGGAAACACCATATATTTT. Translated, it gives CSVESDFAGNTIYF.